A selection of T cell receptor beta chains follows, all from one sample in a study of T-cell memory formation after mild COVID-19. TCRdb used MiXCR to reprocess the 5' RACE reads, holding one entry per CDR3 protein. Counted here are under 450,000 distinct CDR3 sequences, less than 25% occurring once; the ten biggest clones make up about an eighth. The sample consisted of PBMCs or a T cell subset sorted from them (not recorded which). The receptors were sampled from an adult woman who had mild COVID-19 (a few samples of this study predate the infection). Cell type and time point are not known. Each CDR3 is given with its conserved first and last residue. A D gene is named only where the DNA matches it firmly. Only some rows state a clone size, as once, few, many or a class for expanded clones.

cdr3_nt,cdr3_aa,clone_size,j_call,v_call,cdr3_length,d_call
TGTGCCAGCAGCATGGGACTAGCGGGAGAAGCCCAGTACTTC,CASSMGLAGEAQYF,few,TRBJ2-5,TRBV7-2,14,TRBD2
TGCGCCAGCAGCTTGATGATAGGGGGTATTGAAGCTTTCTTT,CASSLMIGGIEAFF,.,TRBJ1-1,TRBV5-1,14,.
TGTGCCACCAGTGATTCGCGACAGGGGTGGGGGCCCCAGCATTTT,CATSDSRQGWGPQHF,.,TRBJ1-5,TRBV24-1,15,TRBD1
TGTGCCAGCAGCCGGAAATACAATGAGCAGTTCTTC,CASSRKYNEQFF,.,TRBJ2-1,TRBV7-2,12,.
TGTGCCAGCAGCCCAGACTTTTACAATGAGCAGTTCTTC,CASSPDFYNEQFF,.,TRBJ2-1,TRBV7-9,13,.
TGTGCCAGCAGTTACCTACAGGGGAACACTGAAGCTTTCTTT,CASSYLQGNTEAFF,.,TRBJ1-1,TRBV6-5,14,.
TGTGCCAGCAGCTTCTCGCGGGGGGTTAGCACAGATACGCAGTATTTT,CASSFSRGVSTDTQYF,.,TRBJ2-3,TRBV5-6,16,TRBD2
TGCAGTGCTAGAGGGGACAGGGTCTTTGAGCAGTTCTTC,CSARGDRVFEQFF,few,TRBJ2-1,TRBV20-1,13,TRBD1
TGTGCCAGCAGCGTAGTAGGGGGGGTTAGGTACAATGAGCAGTTCTTC,CASSVVGGVRYNEQFF,.,TRBJ2-1,TRBV9,16,.
TGCAGTGCTAGAGTGGCAGATGGCTACACCTTC,CSARVADGYTF,.,TRBJ1-2,TRBV20-1,11,.
TGTGCCAGCAGCCAAGATATGGGCGGGCCATCCGCAGATACGCAGTATTTT,CASSQDMGGPSADTQYF,.,TRBJ2-3,TRBV4-2,17,.
TGTGCCAGCAGAGAGAGGGGATCCTACGAGCAGTACTTC,CASRERGSYEQYF,.,TRBJ2-7,TRBV6-5,13,.